The 26 T cell receptor beta chains below all came from one sample that was sequenced in a study of T cells in Graves' hyperthyroidism and ophthalmopathy. Researchers took RNA transcripts and amplified the TCR beta CDR3 regions from them. In the first-round RT-PCR of the TCR CDR3, the HTBI primer set was used. From the multiplex PCR reads, TCRdb called clonotypes with MiXCR, one entry per CDR3 protein. The sample shows hundreds of thousands of distinct CDR3 sequences, over 15% of them seen only once. Sequencing was carried out using blood. The origin of the receptors is a woman between 18 and 29 years old with Graves' hyperthyroidism.

This clonotype was counted only a few times. The junction does not match germline at one end; this may be a read error. The chain joins TRBV2 to TRBJ2-3; 10 bases agree with TRBD2. Germline CDR1 reads SNHLY; CDR2 reads FYNNEI. This CDR3 region has 15 residues. CDR3 DNA: TGTGCCAGCGGTGATAGCGGGGGGCGAGCAGATACGCAGTATTTT. This codes for CASGDSGGRADTQYF.

The gene calls are TRBV6-1 and TRBJ1-2; weak D call: TRBD1 (5 bases). The ends were cut back, 5 bases at V and 3 bases at J, with 13 bases in the middle. There are 14 residues in the CDR3. Looked up from germline, CDR1 is MNHNS and CDR2 is SASEGT. This CDR3 is CASSQGLIDYGYTF. Written as DNA, the CDR3 is TGTGCCAGCAGTCAGGGCCTAATTGACTATGGCTACACCTTC.

This clonotype was detected only a few times. V gene TRBV5-1 combines with J gene TRBJ2-7; tentatively, D is TRBD2 (6 bases). V lost 4 bases to trimming and J lost 0 bases, with 11 bases between them. Per the germline V gene, CDR1 is SGHRS and CDR2 is YFSETQ. The CDR3 runs to 14 residues. The CDR3 is CASSNSGSSYEQYF. CDR3 nucleotides: TGCGCCAGCAGCAATAGCGGCAGCTCCTACGAGCAGTACTTC.

There are a few counts of this clonotype. The chain couples TRBV25-1 to TRBJ2-3; 10 bases are a match to TRBD2. This CDR3 comprises 19 residues. CDR1 is MGHDK and CDR2 is SYGVNS in the germline V gene. V trimming: 2 bases; J trimming: 0 bases; junction bases outside the gene matches: 11. The CDR3 protein is CASSEAPLAGWSSTDTQYF. CDR3 nucleotide sequence: TGTGCCAGCAGTGAAGCCCCACTAGCGGGATGGTCTAGCACAGATACGCAGTATTTT.

This clonotype was seen a handful of times. The gene calls are TRBV7-9 and TRBJ2-1, with 15 positions matching TRBD2. The CDR3 totals 17 residues. Trimming took 5 bases from V and 8 from J; bases not matched to a gene: 10. Germline CDR1 reads SEHNR; CDR2 reads FQNEAQ (reference sequence). The CDR3 loop reads CASSGGLAGGWMDEQFF. The CDR3 nucleotides are TGTGCCAGCAGCGGCGGACTAGCGGGAGGGTGGATGGATGAGCAGTTCTTC.

This clonotype has a count of ten or more. The chain is built from TRBV5-1 and TRBJ2-3; the match to TRBD2 covers 12 bases. Germline trimming cut 4 bases from V and 4 bases from J; bases unmatched to any gene: 7. The germline V gene encodes CDR1 SGHRS and CDR2 YFSETQ. The CDR3 sequence is 16 residues long. CDR3 loop: CASSGRTSGTSDTQYF. In DNA, the CDR3 is TGCGCCAGCAGCGGTCGGACTAGCGGGACCTCAGATACGCAGTATTTT.

This clonotype was counted at least ten times. The chain combines TRBV2 with TRBJ1-1; D may be TRBD1 (5 bases). The CDR3 length is 16 residues. Trimming shortened V by 6 bases and J by 3 bases, and 20 bases separated the two germline ends. The germline CDR1 and CDR2 sequences are SNHLY and FYNNEI. CDR3 nucleotides: TGTGCCAGCAGACCGCCAGGGACTCTTAAGGACACTGAAGCTTTCTTT. Protein: CASRPPGTLKDTEAFF.

The rearrangement links TRBV7-9 to TRBJ1-4; weak D call: TRBD1 (5 bases). Trimming pared 5 bases from V and 8 bases from J, leaving 15 bases between. The CDR3 extends over 14 amino acids. Germline V gene sequence: CDR1 SEHNR, CDR2 FQNEAQ (reference sequence). CDR3 DNA: TGTGCCAGCAGCATCAGGGAGGTGGGAGAAAAACTGTTTTTT. Translating gives CASSIREVGEKLFF.

This clonotype was seen more than once but under ten times. CDR3 region: CAWRMLGTTEAFF. The DNA of the CDR3 is TGTGCCTGGAGGATGTTGGGAACCACTGAAGCTTTCTTT. This chain joins TRBV30 and TRBJ1-1; no firm D call. Per the germline V gene, CDR1 is GTSNPN and CDR2 is SVGIG (reference sequence). This CDR3 has 13 residues. V lost 3 bases and J lost 4, with 12 bases in between.

In its sample, this clonotype was seen many times. The chain employs TRBV6-1 and TRBJ1-5; 8 positions match TRBD1. This CDR3 is 15 amino acids long. Germline-derived CDR1 and CDR2 are MNHNS and SASEGT. V dropped 4 bases and J dropped 0; count of bases not matched to a gene: 2. The CDR3, as DNA: TGTGCCAGCAGTGCCAGGGGGCATAGCAATCAGCCCCAGCATTTT. Protein: CASSARGHSNQPQHF.

The DNA for the CDR3 is TGCAGCGTCCTAGGGGGGAACACTGAAGCTTTCTTT. Amino acid sequence: CSVLGGNTEAFF. The V and J genes are TRBV29-1 and TRBJ1-1, with a weak D call TRBD1 (6 bases). The length of the CDR3 is 12 residues. The V and J ends lost 6 bases and 1 base respectively, with 9 bases between them. Per germline, CDR1 SQVTM and CDR2 ANQGSEA.

The sample holds a few counts of this clonotype. The genes are TRBV6-1 and TRBJ2-7, with unresolved D. This CDR3 comprises 13 residues. The germline gives CDR1 MNHNS, CDR2 SASEGT. The V and J ends lost 8 bases and 3 bases respectively, with 14 bases between them. Written as DNA, the CDR3 is TGTGCCAGCCGACCAGGATCTCGCTACGAGCAGTACTTC. It is translated as CASRPGSRYEQYF.

This clonotype came up many times. The rearrangement joins TRBV28 to TRBJ2-5, with no clear D. The V end was cut by 4 bases, the J end by 5 bases, with 8 bases between. The length of the CDR3 is 12 residues. Germline V gene sequence: CDR1 MDHEN, CDR2 SYDVKM. CDR3 in DNA: TGTGCCAGCAGTTCGAACCTTGAGACCCAGTACTTC. Its translation: CASSSNLETQYF.

This clonotype was seen many times. V usage is TRBV6-1 and J usage is TRBJ1-1, with D perhaps TRBD1 (5 bases). Looked up from germline, CDR1 is MNHNS and CDR2 is SASEGT. The CDR3 length is 13 residues. The V and J ends lost 6 bases and 1 base respectively, with 9 bases between them. For the CDR3, the DNA is TGTGCCAGCAGCAATCAGGGGAACACTGAAGCTTTCTTT. This translates into CASSNQGNTEAFF.

The chain employs TRBV4-1 and TRBJ1-2; TRBD1 aligns across 7 bases. Germline V gives CDR1 MGHRA, CDR2 YSYEKL. V dropped 1 base and J dropped 2; count of bases not matched to a gene: 4. The CDR3 loop spans 15 amino acids. The CDR3 sequence: CASSQVGRGNYGYTF. The CDR3, as DNA: TGCGCCAGCAGCCAAGTTGGCAGGGGGAACTATGGCTACACCTTC.

V gene TRBV15 combines with J gene TRBJ2-6; weak D call: TRBD2 (5 bases). This CDR3 has 17 residues. Looked up from germline, CDR1 is LNHNV and CDR2 is YYDKDF (reference sequence). Trimming left V 1 base short and J 4 bases short, with 14 bases between. CDR3 in DNA: TGTGCCACCAGCAGAGTTTTCGGGGATTCAGGGGCCAACGTCCTGACTTTC. This translates into CATSRVFGDSGANVLTF.

This clonotype was observed a few times. The CDR3 is CASSGPGTGTNTEAFF. The CDR3 DNA reads TGTGCCAGCAGCGGTCCCGGGACAGGAACGAACACTGAAGCTTTCTTT. V gene TRBV9 combines with J gene TRBJ1-1; 8 bases are a match to TRBD1. V shed 3 bases, J shed 1 base, and the junction held 8 bases outside the gene matches. Germline assignment: CDR1 SGDLS and CDR2 YYNGEE. There are 16 residues in the CDR3.

In this sample, this clonotype turned up a few times. CDR3 sequence: CASSPEVGRRGHEQYF. CDR3 coding DNA: TGTGCCAGCAGCCCCGAAGTAGGGCGGCGAGGCCACGAGCAGTACTTC. The gene calls are TRBV7-2 and TRBJ2-7, with D hard to call. This CDR3 has 16 amino acids. The germline V gene has CDR1 SGHTA and CDR2 FQGNSA. V lost 5 bases and J lost 5, with 22 bases in between. The full variable domain, its missing parts supplied by reference TRBV7-2 and TRBJ2-7, is GAGVSQSPSNKVTEKGKDVELRCDPISGHTALYWYRQSLGQGLEFLIYFQGNSAPDKSGLPSDRFSAERTGGSVSTLTIQRTQQEDSAVYLCASSPEVGRRGHEQYFGPGTRLTVT.

The sample holds a few counts of this clonotype. The chain couples TRBV5-1 to TRBJ1-1, with a tentative D call TRBD1 (5 bases). CDR1 is SGHRS and CDR2 is YFSETQ in the germline V gene. The V end was cut by 4 bases, the J end by 1 base, with 11 bases between. The CDR3 has 14 residues. The CDR3 DNA follows: TGCGCCAGCAGCCCCCGGACACCGAACACTGAAGCTTTCTTT. This codes for CASSPRTPNTEAFF.

The chain links TRBV2 to TRBJ2-5; 7 nucleotides align to TRBD1. Germline V gene sequence: CDR1 SNHLY, CDR2 FYNNEI. This CDR3 is 15 amino acids long. V shed 6 bases, J shed 1 base, and the junction held 8 bases outside the gene matches. CDR3 loop: CASRLTGLPQETQYF. CDR3 in DNA: TGTGCCAGCAGACTGACAGGGCTCCCCCAAGAGACCCAGTACTTC. The full variable domain, rest sourced from reference TRBV2 and TRBJ2-5, is EPEVTQTPSHQVTQMGQEVILRCVPISNHLYFYWYRQILGQKVEFLVSFYNNEISEKSEIFDDQFSVERPDGSNFTLKIRSTKLEDSAMYFCASRLTGLPQETQYFGPGTRLLVL.

This clonotype has more than one count but fewer than ten. The chain links TRBV6-1 to TRBJ1-2; TRBD1 matches 9 bases. The CDR3 extends over 14 amino acids. The V and J ends lost 10 bases and 8 bases, in that order; junction bases with no gene match: 14. Germline V lookup: CDR1 MNHNS, CDR2 SASEGT. The CDR3: CATSPDRGVGGYTF. In DNA, the CDR3 is TGTGCCACCTCCCCCGACAGGGGGGTAGGAGGCTACACCTTC.

The chain recombines TRBV28 with TRBJ2-2; perhaps TRBD2 as D (7 bases). V was cut by 6 bases and J by 4 bases, with 18 bases left in between. This CDR3 has 16 amino acids. Per germline, CDR1 MDHEN and CDR2 SYDVKM. This CDR3 is CASRSPTGRGTGELFF. DNA of the CDR3: TGTGCCAGCAGATCTCCTACAGGGAGGGGCACCGGGGAGCTGTTTTTT. Full variable domain (outside the CDR3, taken from reference TRBV28 and TRBJ2-2): DVKVTQSSRYLVKRTGEKVFLECVQDMDHENMFWYRQDPGLGLRLIYFSYDVKMKEKGDIPEGYSVSREKKERFSLILESASTNQTSMYLCASRSPTGRGTGELFFGEGSRLTVL.

The rearrangement uses TRBV19 and TRBJ2-7; TRBD2 is a possible D gene (6 bases). V was clipped by 5 bases and J by 4 bases, with 18 bases between them. The CDR3 loop spans 15 amino acids. CDR1 is LNHDA and CDR2 is SQIVND in the germline V gene (reference sequence). The CDR3 sequence is CASSPYLGGVYEQYF. CDR3 bases: TGTGCCAGTAGTCCCTACTTGGGGGGAGTTTACGAGCAGTACTTC.

This clonotype came up many times. The genes are TRBV7-2 and TRBJ1-4, with TRBD1 as a possible D gene (5 bases). Germline CDR1 SGHTA, CDR2 FQGNSA. CDR3 length: 15 residues. V was pared by 1 base and J by 5 bases, with 11 bases between. CDR3: CASSLGRGGNEKLFF. CDR3 DNA sequence: TGTGCCAGCAGCTTAGGTCGGGGGGGGAATGAAAAACTGTTTTTT.

This clonotype was counted ten times or more. This sequence joins TRBV20-1 and TRBJ2-7; either TRBD1 or TRBD2 may supply D (5 bases each). V was trimmed by 5 bases and J by 1 base, leaving 18 bases between them. This CDR3 has 15 amino acids. CDR1 and CDR2 (germline): DFQATT, SNEGSKA (reference sequence). CDR3: CSASSPRGRSYEQYF. CDR3 nucleotides: TGCAGTGCTTCGTCCCCACGGGGCCGTTCCTACGAGCAGTACTTC.

This clonotype showed up many times. The chain combines TRBV7-9 with TRBJ2-3, with D uncertain. The CDR3 is made up of 17 amino acids. Trimming pared 6 bases from V and 0 bases from J, leaving 19 bases between. Germline CDR1 reads SEHNR; CDR2 reads FQNEAQ (reference sequence). CDR3 DNA: TGTGCCAGCAGTTCTTGGTCGGGTAGATCTAGCACAGATACGCAGTATTTT. Amino acids: CASSSWSGRSSTDTQYF.